Sequencing of this T cell receptor beta chain was carried out in a study of blood T cell repertoires in COVID-19. Study at large: COVID-19 samples, acute and convalescent, were from the United States, Italy and Spain. The analysed material was cDNA or gDNA that came from T cells, B-cell-depleted T cells, or PBMCs.

Per the study methods: Reference gene primer amplification gave nucleated cell count estimates. Produced via immunoSEQ multiplex PCR; TCRdb's table is partial and in-frame only. The V and J calls and the clone size are those of that table, but D and trimming were determined from the DNA. The data show approximately 68,000 clones, with more than 80% seen just once and about 40% held by the top ten. Per the germline V gene, CDR1 is SEHNR and CDR2 is FQNEAQ (reference sequence). Trimming took 3 bases from V and 6 from J, leaving 11 bases between them. The CDR3 is 14 amino acids. The rearrangement uses TRBV7-9 and TRBJ1-4; no definite D call. The sequenced sample consisted of peripheral blood. This sequence originates from a woman older than 75 with active or convalescent COVID-19. CDR3 bases: TGTGCCAGCAGCTTGGTGGCGGGCTATGAAAAACTGTTTTTT. Translating it yields CASSLVAGYEKLFF.